These 10 T cell receptor beta chains were sequenced from one sample in a study of T cells in women clearing cervical HPV infection. The table came from immunoSEQ multiplex PCR; TCRdb's copy has only in-frame clones and leaves some out. The listing contains about 46,000 clones. Sequenced: blood buffy coat. The receptor source for this set is a woman between 18 and 69 years old with a cervical HPV16 infection that either progressed to CIN3+ or cleared (not recorded which).

Incomplete CDR3 DNA: TGTGCCAGAAGCGGCCCCCCGGGGGATGGACTCGAA. Amino acids: CARSGPPGDGLE. In full, the CDR3 reads CARSGPPGDGLEAFF. J is TRBJ1-1 and V is TRBV5-3; weak D call: TRBD1 (5 bases). The read halts 3 residues ahead of the CDR3 end, with the missing end drawn from the germline J gene. TRBV5-3 is known as an ORF, though its function is uncertain. The CDR3 has 15 residues.

With respect to this clone: The read terminates 3 residues ahead of where the CDR3 ends, so the germline J gene completes it. V usage is TRBV7-6 and J usage is TRBJ2-1; TRBD2 agrees at 9 bases. Germline CDR1 reads SGHVS; CDR2 reads FNYEAQ. There are 14 residues in the CDR3. The junction had 7 bases not matched to a gene; V was cut back by 5 bases and J by 8 bases. The sequenced part of the CDR3 DNA is TGTGCCAGCAGCCGCGGGGGGGCTCGGGATGAG. This translates into CASSRGGARDE. The CDR3 in full is CASSRGGARDEQFF.

Concerning this clone itself: The CDR3 is cut off 3 residues early in the read; its end comes from the germline J gene. Other DNA sequences in this sample translate to the same CDR3. The chain couples TRBV7-9 to TRBJ1-3; perhaps TRBD1 as D (5 bases). Looked up from germline, CDR1 is SEHNR and CDR2 is FQNEAQ (reference sequence). This CDR3 has 14 residues. The V end lost 4 bases, the J end lost 5 bases, and 12 bases lay between the germline ends. The DNA read from the CDR3 is TGTGCCAGCAGCTCCACGGACAAGAGAAACACC. Its protein product is CASSSTDKRNT. The complete CDR3 reads CASSSTDKRNTIYF.

Regarding this clone: From the germline J gene comes the end of the CDR3, since the read stops 3 residues before it. This rearrangement joins TRBV20-1 to TRBJ2-6; D ambiguous. CDR1 and CDR2 from the germline V gene are DFQATT and SNEGSKA (reference sequence). V was trimmed by 1 base and J by 0 bases, leaving 10 bases between them. CDR3 size: 16 residues. The CDR3 DNA, read in part, is TGCAGTGCTAGAGGACTTGGGTCCTCTGGGGCCAACGTC. It translates to CSARGLGSSGANV. The full CDR3 is CSARGLGSSGANVLTF.

On this clone: The read is 3 residues too short to cover the CDR3 end, so that end is filled in from the germline J gene. The chain uses TRBV7-9 and TRBJ1-2, with D possibly being TRBD1 (6 bases). Between the trimmed V and J ends, which lost 3 bases and 4 bases, there was a span of 9 bases. Germline CDR1 and CDR2: SEHNR and FQNEAQ (reference sequence). The CDR3 is made up of 13 amino acids. The covered CDR3 bases are TGTGCCAGCAGCTTTGGACAGTCCTATGGC. Its translation is CASSFGQSYG. In full, the CDR3 reads CASSFGQSYGYTF.

Remarks on this clone: The observed sequence ends 3 residues before the CDR3 terminus, with the missing tail filled in from the germline J gene. V and J are TRBV7-3 and TRBJ1-6, with a tentative D call TRBD1 (5 bases). V was clipped by 6 bases and J by 11 bases, with 20 bases between them. This CDR3 has 15 amino acids. CDR1 SGHTA and CDR2 FQGTGA come from the germline V gene. CDR3 sequence: CASSLEGRGMTPLHF. CDR3 DNA, as far as it was read: TGTGCCAGCAGTCTAGAGGGAAGGGGTATGACACCC.

On this clone itself: The CDR3 is cut off 3 residues early in the read; its end comes from the germline J gene. The genes are TRBV18 and TRBJ1-5; TRBD1 agrees at 7 bases. This CDR3 is 14 amino acids long. The junction had 2 bases not matched to a gene; V was cut back by 3 bases and J by 3 bases. From germline, CDR1 is KGHSH and CDR2 LQKENI. CDR3 DNA, as far as it was read: TGTGCCAGCTCACCGACAGGGAACAATCAGCCC. Encoded protein: CASSPTGNNQP. The whole CDR3 sequence reads CASSPTGNNQPQHF.

A remark on this clone: The observed sequence ends 3 residues before the CDR3 terminus, with the missing tail filled in from the germline J gene. V gene TRBV7-2 combines with J gene TRBJ1-2, with D perhaps TRBD1 (6 bases). Germline V gives CDR1 SGHTA, CDR2 FQGNSA. The CDR3 is made up of 15 amino acids. Trimming removed 5 bases at V and 5 bases at J, with 18 bases between. CDR3 DNA (partial): TGTGCCAGCAGCCCGCGCCGGGACAAATATTATGGC. Its protein product is CASSPRRDKYYG. The entire CDR3 reads CASSPRRDKYYGYTF.

Comments on this clone: The CDR3 end is not reached by the read, which stops 3 residues before it; the germline J gene fills it in. The rearrangement links TRBV10-1 to TRBJ2-3; weak D call: TRBD1 (5 bases). This CDR3 is 13 amino acids long. Germline loops: CDR1 WNHNN, CDR2 SYGVQD (reference sequence). Trimming removed 8 bases at V and 2 bases at J, with 11 bases between. CDR3 DNA (partial): TGCGCCAGCTCAGGACAAACCACAGATACG. Protein sequence: CASSGQTTDT. The complete CDR3 reads CASSGQTTDTQYF.

Points on this clone: The CDR3 extends 3 residues past the end of the read, so its final part is completed from the germline J gene. J is TRBJ1-1 and V is TRBV5-1, with 9 bases that match TRBD1. Germline V gives CDR1 SGHRS, CDR2 YFSETQ. Germline trimming cut 4 bases from V and 2 bases from J; bases unmatched to any gene: 6. This CDR3 comprises 15 residues. The CDR3 here is CASSLQTGGNTEAFF. The sequenced CDR3 bases are TGCGCCAGCAGCCTCCAGACAGGGGGTAACACTGAA.